These 16 T cell receptor beta chains share one sample of origin, sequenced in a study of T-cell reconstitution after alpha-beta-depleted transplantation in children. Preparation of the TCRbeta library was carried out with unique molecular identifiers. Each CDR3 protein is one row after TCRdb ran MiXCR on the PCR reads. Here the sample spans some 390,000 distinct CDR3 sequences, around 21% being singletons. The source material was PBMCs from the stem cell graft donor, sampled from the stem cell graft. All receptors derive from a human donor who donated a stem cell graft to a child with acute myeloid leukemia.

This rearrangement joins TRBV7-9 to TRBJ2-5; TRBD1 agrees at 7 bases. CDR3 length: 16 amino acids. Germline-derived CDR1 and CDR2 are SEHNR and FQNEAQ (reference sequence). V dropped 5 bases and J dropped 5; count of bases not matched to a gene: 14. The CDR3 loop is CASSTATGISWETQYF. The CDR3 coding sequence is TGTGCCAGCAGCACCGCGACAGGGATTAGTTGGGAGACCCAGTACTTC.

V is TRBV11-2 and J is TRBJ2-7; D is perhaps TRBD1 (6 bases). This CDR3 has 15 residues. CDR1 is SGHAT, CDR2 FQNNGV, per germline. V lost 1 base and J lost 5, with 15 bases in between. CDR3 nucleotides: TGTGCCAGCAGCTTAGGGGGTCGCAGGGGAGACGAGCAGTACTTC. Amino acids: CASSLGGRRGDEQYF.

J is TRBJ2-5 and V is TRBV29-1, with D unresolved. The CDR3 length is 14 residues. Trimming stripped 0 bases from V and 0 bases from J, with 8 bases between. The germline CDR1 and CDR2 sequences are SQVTM and ANQGSEA. The CDR3 nucleotides read TGCAGCGTTGAAGATCGAAAGAACCAAGAGACCCAGTACTTC. As protein: CSVEDRKNQETQYF.

The chain joins TRBV10-3 to TRBJ2-1; no firm D call. V shed 0 bases and J shed 4 bases, with 4 bases lying between them. CDR1 is ENHRY and CDR2 is SYGVKD in the germline V gene. The CDR3 length is 13 residues. CDR3 DNA sequence: TGTGCCATCAGTGAGTCGGGGTACAATGAGCAGTTCTTC. It encodes CAISESGYNEQFF.

A few counts support this clonotype. The chain employs TRBV28 and TRBJ2-3, with a weak D call TRBD2 (6 bases). This CDR3 spans 15 amino acids. Germline V CDR1 and CDR2: MDHEN, SYDVKM. Trimming took 8 bases from V and 5 from J, leaving 20 bases between them. The CDR3 spells CASFHGGRLGDTQYF. The CDR3 coding sequence is TGTGCCAGCTTTCATGGTGGGAGGTTGGGAGATACGCAGTATTTT. The full variable domain, with the rest looked up from reference TRBV28 and TRBJ2-3, is DVKVTQSSRYLVKRTGEKVFLECVQDMDHENMFWYRQDPGLGLRLIYFSYDVKMKEKGDIPEGYSVSREKKERFSLILESASTNQTSMYLCASFHGGRLGDTQYFGPGTRLTVL.

The rearrangement links TRBV11-3 to TRBJ2-7, with 14 bases matching TRBD2. J lost 3 bases, V lost 5 bases, and 3 bases had no gene match. CDR1 and CDR2 (germline): SGHNT, YENEEA. There are 15 residues in the CDR3. The CDR3 spells CASSRLAGGNYEQYF. The CDR3 bases are TGTGCCAGCAGCCGACTAGCGGGAGGGAACTACGAGCAGTACTTC.

The chain joins TRBV5-4 to TRBJ2-7, with TRBD2 identical over 7 bases. CDR1 is SGHNT, CDR2 YYREEE, per germline (reference sequence). CDR3 length: 15 amino acids. V was clipped by 0 bases and J by 0 bases; unmatched bases: 3. As DNA, the CDR3 is TGTGCCAGCAGCTTGGTCGGGAGGAGCTCCTACGAGCAGTACTTC. Translated, it gives CASSLVGRSSYEQYF.

This clonotype has only a few counts. This rearrangement joins TRBV12-3 or TRBV12-4 to TRBJ2-5; TRBD2 matches at 9 bases. This CDR3 comprises 15 residues. J lost 2 bases, V lost 1 base, and 2 bases had no gene match. The CDR3 spells CASSLVSGRQETQYF. In DNA form, the CDR3 reads TGTGCCAGCAGTTTAGTCAGCGGGAGGCAAGAGACCCAGTACTTC.

This clonotype was seen only a few times. The rearrangement uses TRBV13 and TRBJ2-2; D remains unclear. V lost 4 bases and J lost 2, with 14 bases in between. From germline, CDR1 is PRHDT and CDR2 FYEKMQ (reference sequence). This CDR3 is 16 amino acids long. CDR3 protein: CASSYAQETNTGELFF. As DNA, the CDR3 is TGTGCCAGCAGCTATGCTCAGGAGACCAACACCGGGGAGCTGTTTTTT.

This clonotype showed up just a few times. The gene calls are TRBV20-1 and TRBJ2-3, with TRBD2 matching 9 bases. Losses at the gene ends were 0 bases for V and 10 bases for J; bases not matched to a gene: 11. This CDR3 spans 15 amino acids. Germline V gene data show CDR1 as DFQATT and CDR2 as SNEGSKA (reference sequence). CDR3 DNA: TGCAGTGCTAGAGAGGAGGCTAGCGGGGCTCGCGCGCAGTATTTT. Encoded protein: CSAREEASGARAQYF.

In its sample, this clonotype was seen a few times. J is TRBJ2-6 and V is TRBV29-1, with 7 nucleotides matching TRBD1. CDR1 is SQVTM and CDR2 is ANQGSEA in the germline V gene. V shed 1 base and J 2 bases; nucleotides not matched to a gene: 8. The CDR3 contains 17 residues. Here the CDR3 reads CSVEVEGAPPGANVLTF. The CDR3 DNA follows: TGCAGCGTTGAAGTAGAGGGGGCCCCCCCTGGGGCCAACGTCCTGACTTTC.

This clonotype appeared many times. The chain has TRBV29-1 and TRBJ2-1; 10 bases are a match to TRBD1. J gave up 4 bases and V 2 bases, and 5 bases lay outside the gene matches. The CDR3 is made up of 15 amino acids. Germline V gene data show CDR1 as SQVTM and CDR2 as ANQGSEA. This chain's CDR3 is CSVERTGGLYNEQFF. The DNA for the CDR3 is TGCAGCGTTGAAAGGACAGGGGGGCTGTACAATGAGCAGTTCTTC.

This clonotype came up a few times. The CDR3 nucleotides are TGTGCCAGCACTCGGAAGGGGGCCTATGGCTACACCTTC. It specifies CASTRKGAYGYTF. V and J are TRBV12-3 or TRBV12-4 and TRBJ1-2; the match to TRBD1 covers 7 bases. CDR3 length: 13 amino acids. Trimming at V came to 7 bases and at J to 4 bases, leaving 6 bases not matched to a gene.

The table lists this clonotype with a few counts. The chain recombines TRBV28 with TRBJ1-1; the match to TRBD1 covers 7 bases. Trimming cost V 3 bases and J 2 bases; bases outside gene matches: 3. This CDR3 is 14 amino acids long. Germline CDR1 MDHEN, CDR2 SYDVKM. CDR3 DNA sequence: TGTGCCAGCAGTTTCTGGGACAGTAACACTGAAGCTTTCTTT. Amino acid sequence: CASSFWDSNTEAFF. The full variable domain, rest sourced from reference TRBV28 and TRBJ1-1, is DVKVTQSSRYLVKRTGEKVFLECVQDMDHENMFWYRQDPGLGLRLIYFSYDVKMKEKGDIPEGYSVSREKKERFSLILESASTNQTSMYLCASSFWDSNTEAFFGQGTRLTVV.

The chain carries TRBV9 and TRBJ2-3; 8 nucleotides agree with TRBD2. This CDR3 region has 15 residues. J was trimmed by 2 bases and V by 3 bases; bases with no gene match: 5. Germline V gene data show CDR1 as SGDLS and CDR2 as YYNGEE. The CDR3 nucleotides read TGTGCCAGCAGCGCTCGGGGGGGGGCCACAGATACGCAGTATTTT. It encodes CASSARGGATDTQYF.

This clonotype was seen at least ten times. This CDR3 is CSARPPGLPIEQYF. The CDR3 DNA reads as TGCAGTGCTAGGCCCCCGGGACTACCAATAGAGCAGTACTTC. The chain is built from TRBV20-1 and TRBJ2-7; TRBD2 matches 7 bases. Germline lookup yields CDR1 DFQATT and CDR2 SNEGSKA (reference sequence). J lost 7 bases, V lost 3 bases, and 12 bases had no gene match. There are 14 residues in the CDR3.